These T cell receptor beta chains were read from a single sample in a study of blood T cell repertoires in COVID-19. Produced via immunoSEQ multiplex PCR; TCRdb's table is partial and in-frame only. The sample comprises some 150,000 clones, 65% to 90% of which are singletons, and over 10% rests with the top ten. Specimen: peripheral blood. These TCRs come from a woman in her sixties with COVID-19, enrolled during active disease. CDR3s include the opening cysteine and the closing phenylalanine or tryptophan. A D gene is named only where the DNA matches it firmly. A row's size may be missing; if present it is once, few, many or a size class.

d_call: .; clone_size: .; j_call: TRBJ1-3; v_call: TRBV7-9; cdr3_nt: TGTGCCAGCAGCCGTCCAGGGGTGGGAAACACCATATATTTT; cdr3_aa: CASSRPGVGNTIYF
d_call: TRBD1; clone_size: .; j_call: TRBJ1-3; v_call: TRBV7-9; cdr3_nt: TGTGCCAGCAGCTCCGACAGGGCTGGAAACACCATATATTTT; cdr3_aa: CASSSDRAGNTIYF
d_call: TRBD2; clone_size: .; j_call: TRBJ2-3; v_call: TRBV12-3/TRBV12-4; cdr3_nt: TGTGCCACTAGCGGGAGTGATTCAGATACGCAGTATTTT; cdr3_aa: CATSGSDSDTQYF
d_call: .; clone_size: .; j_call: TRBJ2-1; v_call: TRBV7-7; cdr3_nt: TGTGCTAGCAGCTCGACGGCCCGCGGCAATGAGCAGTTCTTC; cdr3_aa: CASSSTARGNEQFF
d_call: .; clone_size: .; j_call: TRBJ1-4; v_call: TRBV10-2; cdr3_nt: TGCGCCAGCAGTGAGGCGGGGAGGCGGAGTGAAAAACTGTTTTTT; cdr3_aa: CASSEAGRRSEKLFF
d_call: .; clone_size: few; j_call: TRBJ1-3; v_call: TRBV6-5; cdr3_nt: TGTGCCACCCGACGGGACACAGGTGGAAACACCATATATTTT; cdr3_aa: CATRRDTGGNTIYF
d_call: .; clone_size: .; j_call: TRBJ2-5; v_call: TRBV12-3/TRBV12-4; cdr3_nt: TGTGCCAGCAGTTTCATCAATCGGGAGACCCAGTACTTC; cdr3_aa: CASSFINRETQYF
d_call: .; clone_size: .; j_call: TRBJ1-1; v_call: TRBV19; cdr3_nt: TGTGCCAGTAGTATAGACCGGGACAAGTCGAACACTGAAGCTTTCTTT; cdr3_aa: CASSIDRDKSNTEAFF
d_call: TRBD1; clone_size: .; j_call: TRBJ1-5; v_call: TRBV9; cdr3_nt: TGTGCCAGCAGCGCTGGGACAGGAGGTGAGCCCCAGCATTTT; cdr3_aa: CASSAGTGGEPQHF
d_call: .; clone_size: .; j_call: TRBJ2-1; v_call: TRBV6-5; cdr3_nt: TGTGCCAGCAGCTTCAGGGGCAGGGAGCAGTTCTTC; cdr3_aa: CASSFRGREQFF
d_call: TRBD2; clone_size: once; j_call: TRBJ2-1; v_call: TRBV7-9; cdr3_nt: TGTGCCAGCAGCGCGGGACTAGCGGGAGGTTGGACCTACAATGAGCAGTTCTTC; cdr3_aa: CASSAGLAGGWTYNEQFF
d_call: .; clone_size: .; j_call: TRBJ2-6; v_call: TRBV5-1; cdr3_nt: TGCGCCAGCTGCAGGGTTGGCTCTGGGGCCAACGTCCTGACTTTC; cdr3_aa: CASCRVGSGANVLTF
d_call: .; clone_size: .; j_call: TRBJ1-5; v_call: TRBV7-9; cdr3_nt: TGTGCCAGCAGCTTAGGAGGAGGAAGCAATCAGCCCCAGCATTTT; cdr3_aa: CASSLGGGSNQPQHF
d_call: .; clone_size: .; j_call: TRBJ1-2; v_call: TRBV4-1; cdr3_nt: TGCGCCAGCAGCCAAGAGGGAGGGATGAGTGGCTACACCTTC; cdr3_aa: CASSQEGGMSGYTF
d_call: .; clone_size: .; j_call: TRBJ1-5; v_call: TRBV5-4; cdr3_nt: TGTGCCAGCAGCTTGGCCGGGTCCGATGGGGGGGCCCAGCATTTT; cdr3_aa: CASSLAGSDGGAQHF
d_call: .; clone_size: .; j_call: TRBJ1-5; v_call: TRBV19; cdr3_nt: TGTGCCAGTATCACCCAAGCATCGGGGTTAGGGCAGCCCCAGCATTTT; cdr3_aa: CASITQASGLGQPQHF
d_call: .; clone_size: .; j_call: TRBJ2-2; v_call: TRBV9; cdr3_nt: TGTGCCAGCAGCCCAGATCACGGGGAGCTGTTTTTT; cdr3_aa: CASSPDHGELFF
d_call: .; clone_size: few; j_call: TRBJ1-2; v_call: TRBV19; cdr3_nt: TGTGCCAGTAGTATAGATCTTCCAGGGTCTGGTGGCTACACCTTC; cdr3_aa: CASSIDLPGSGGYTF
d_call: TRBD1; clone_size: .; j_call: TRBJ2-3; v_call: TRBV25-1; cdr3_nt: TGTGCCAGCAGTGAATGGACAGGGAATACAGATACGCAGTATTTT; cdr3_aa: CASSEWTGNTDTQYF
d_call: .; clone_size: .; j_call: TRBJ2-7; v_call: TRBV9; cdr3_nt: TGTGCCAGCAACCGAGACAGGGAGGTTGACGAGCAGTACTTC; cdr3_aa: CASNRDREVDEQYF
d_call: TRBD1; clone_size: .; j_call: TRBJ1-2; v_call: TRBV30; cdr3_nt: TGTGCCTGGAGTGTCGGGACAGTCTATGGCTACACCTTC; cdr3_aa: CAWSVGTVYGYTF
d_call: .; clone_size: .; j_call: TRBJ2-1; v_call: TRBV13; cdr3_nt: TGTGCCAGCAGTACAAGACAGACGAGCTCCTACAATGAGCAGTTCTTC; cdr3_aa: CASSTRQTSSYNEQFF
d_call: .; clone_size: .; j_call: TRBJ1-2; v_call: TRBV3-1/TRBV3-2; cdr3_nt: TGTGCCAGCTCCGGGATGCTCTATGGCTACACCTTC; cdr3_aa: CASSGMLYGYTF
d_call: TRBD1; clone_size: .; j_call: TRBJ2-3; v_call: TRBV2; cdr3_nt: TGTGCCAGAGGCGGGACAGGTAGGACAGATACGCAGTATTTT; cdr3_aa: CARGGTGRTDTQYF